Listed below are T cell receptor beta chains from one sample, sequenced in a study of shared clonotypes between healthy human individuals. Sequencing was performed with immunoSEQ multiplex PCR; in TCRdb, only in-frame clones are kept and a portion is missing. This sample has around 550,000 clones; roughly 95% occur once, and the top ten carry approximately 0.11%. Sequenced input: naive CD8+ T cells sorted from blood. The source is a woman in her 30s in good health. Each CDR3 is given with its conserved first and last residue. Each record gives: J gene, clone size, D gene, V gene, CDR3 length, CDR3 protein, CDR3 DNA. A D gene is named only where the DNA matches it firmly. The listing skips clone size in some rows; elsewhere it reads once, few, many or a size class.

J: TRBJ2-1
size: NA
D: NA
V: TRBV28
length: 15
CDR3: CASSFLRTPSDEQFF
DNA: TGTGCCAGCAGTTTTCTGCGGACGCCCTCCGATGAGCAGTTCTTC

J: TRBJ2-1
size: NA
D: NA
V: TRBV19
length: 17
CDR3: CASRASGLEPQGGEQFF
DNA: TGTGCCAGTAGGGCTAGCGGTTTGGAACCTCAGGGGGGTGAGCAGTTCTTC

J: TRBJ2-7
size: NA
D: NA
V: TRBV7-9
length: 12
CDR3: CASSSDRYEQYF
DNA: TGTGCCAGCAGTTCCGACAGGTACGAGCAGTACTTC

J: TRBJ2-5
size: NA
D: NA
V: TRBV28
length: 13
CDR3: CASTPRSLDGQYF
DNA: TGTGCCAGCACCCCAAGGTCCCTCGACGGGCAGTACTTC

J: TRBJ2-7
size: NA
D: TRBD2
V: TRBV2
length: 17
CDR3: CASSESLAGLDTYEQYF
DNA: TGTGCCAGCAGTGAAAGCCTAGCGGGACTAGACACCTACGAGCAGTACTTC

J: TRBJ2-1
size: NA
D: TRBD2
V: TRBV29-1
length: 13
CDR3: CSVRAGGPGEQFF
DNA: TGCAGCGTTCGCGCGGGAGGCCCCGGGGAGCAGTTCTTC

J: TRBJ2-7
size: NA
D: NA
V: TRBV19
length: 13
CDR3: CASSIGNLHEQYF
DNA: TGTGCCAGTAGTATCGGGAACTTGCACGAGCAGTACTTC

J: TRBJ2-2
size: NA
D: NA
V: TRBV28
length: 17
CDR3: CASSLSWGVSNTGELFF
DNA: TGTGCCAGCAGTTTATCTTGGGGGGTTTCTAACACCGGGGAGCTGTTTTTT

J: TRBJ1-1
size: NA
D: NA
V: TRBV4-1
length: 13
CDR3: CASSQDRETEAFF
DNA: TGCGCCAGCAGCCAAGATCGGGAGACTGAAGCTTTCTTT

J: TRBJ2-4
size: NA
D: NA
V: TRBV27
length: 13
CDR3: CARLSGTKNIQYF
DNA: TGTGCCAGACTTTCAGGGACCAAAAACATTCAGTACTTC

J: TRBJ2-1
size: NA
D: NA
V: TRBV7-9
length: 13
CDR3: CATPVALYNEQFF
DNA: TGTGCCACGCCTGTGGCACTCTACAATGAGCAGTTCTTC

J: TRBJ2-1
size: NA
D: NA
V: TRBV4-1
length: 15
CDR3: CASSQDLGRGNEQFF
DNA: TGCGCCAGCAGCCAAGATTTAGGCAGGGGCAATGAGCAGTTCTTC

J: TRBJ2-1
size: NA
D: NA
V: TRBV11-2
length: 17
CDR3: CASSLDRTSDPNNEQFF
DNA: TGTGCCAGCAGCTTAGATCGGACTTCAGACCCTAACAATGAGCAGTTCTTC

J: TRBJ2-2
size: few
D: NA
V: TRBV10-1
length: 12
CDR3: CASSEFTGELFF
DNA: TGCGCCAGCAGTGAGTTCACCGGGGAGCTGTTTTTT

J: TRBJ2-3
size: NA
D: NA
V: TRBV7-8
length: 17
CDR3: CASSLTRGGRSTDTQYF
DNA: TGTGCCAGCAGCTTAACGAGGGGTGGGAGAAGCACAGATACGCAGTATTTT

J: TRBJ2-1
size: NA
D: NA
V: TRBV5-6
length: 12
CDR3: CASSSQDNEQFF
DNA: TGTGCCAGCAGCTCCCAGGACAATGAGCAGTTCTTC

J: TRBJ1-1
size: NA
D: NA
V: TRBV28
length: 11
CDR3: CASSPDTEAFF
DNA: TGTGCCAGCAGCCCGGACACTGAAGCTTTCTTT

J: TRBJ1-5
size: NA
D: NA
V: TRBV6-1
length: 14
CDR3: CASSGRNSNQPQHF
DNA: TGTGCCAGCAGTGGACGGAATAGCAATCAGCCCCAGCATTTT

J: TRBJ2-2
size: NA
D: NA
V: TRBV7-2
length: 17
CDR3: CASDDRTHVMNTGELFF
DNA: TGTGCCAGCGACGACAGGACACATGTAATGAACACCGGGGAGCTGTTTTTT

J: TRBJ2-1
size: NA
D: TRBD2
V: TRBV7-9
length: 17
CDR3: CASTPGGEGRSYNEQFF
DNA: TGTGCCAGCACCCCCGGGGGGGAGGGCCGCTCCTACAATGAGCAGTTCTTC

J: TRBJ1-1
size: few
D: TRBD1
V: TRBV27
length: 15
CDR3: CASWTGKGYNTEAFF
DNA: TGTGCCAGTTGGACAGGCAAGGGGTATAACACTGAAGCTTTCTTT

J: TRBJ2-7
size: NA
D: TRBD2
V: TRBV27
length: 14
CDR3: CASSAIGGAGEQYF
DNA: TGTGCCAGCAGTGCAATCGGGGGGGCCGGCGAGCAGTACTTC

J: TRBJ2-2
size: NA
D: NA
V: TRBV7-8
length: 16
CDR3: CASSLARTGPTGELFF
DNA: TGTGCCAGCAGCTTAGCGCGTACAGGGCCCACCGGGGAGCTGTTTTTT

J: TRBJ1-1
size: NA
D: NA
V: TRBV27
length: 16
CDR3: CASSLRVRGRNTEAFF
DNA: TGTGCCAGCAGTCTACGGGTTCGGGGTAGGAACACTGAAGCTTTCTTT

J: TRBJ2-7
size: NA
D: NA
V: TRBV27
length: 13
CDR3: CASTFTGWGEQYF
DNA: TGTGCCAGCACCTTTACAGGGTGGGGTGAGCAGTACTTC

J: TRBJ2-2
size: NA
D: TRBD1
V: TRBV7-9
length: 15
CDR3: CASSSGTGNTGELFF
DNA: TGTGCCAGCAGCTCCGGGACAGGGAACACCGGGGAGCTGTTTTTT

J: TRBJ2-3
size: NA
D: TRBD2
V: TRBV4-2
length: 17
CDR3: CASSQEPSGVGTDTQYF
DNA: TGTGCCAGCAGCCAAGAGCCTAGCGGGGTGGGCACAGATACGCAGTATTTT

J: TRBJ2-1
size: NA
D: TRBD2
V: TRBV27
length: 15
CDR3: CASSPGTRSRNEQFF
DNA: TGTGCCAGCAGTCCCGGGACTAGAAGTCGCAATGAGCAGTTCTTC

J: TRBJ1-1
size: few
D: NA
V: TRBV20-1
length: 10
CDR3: CSAHDGEAFF
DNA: TGCAGTGCTCATGATGGTGAAGCTTTCTTT

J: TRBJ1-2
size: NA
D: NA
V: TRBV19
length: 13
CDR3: CASSISKRDGYTF
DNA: TGTGCCAGTAGTATTTCCAAAAGGGATGGCTACACCTTC

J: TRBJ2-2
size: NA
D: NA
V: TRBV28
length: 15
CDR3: CASSLLRGDTGELFF
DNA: TGTGCCAGCAGTTTGTTGAGGGGCGACACCGGGGAGCTGTTTTTT

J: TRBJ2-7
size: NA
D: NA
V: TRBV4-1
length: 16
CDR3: CASSQESGPGVYEQYF
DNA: TGCGCCAGCAGCCAAGAATCCGGCCCTGGGGTCTACGAGCAGTACTTC

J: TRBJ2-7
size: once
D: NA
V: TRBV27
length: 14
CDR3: CASSELDGNYEQYF
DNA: TGTGCCAGCAGTGAATTGGACGGCAACTACGAGCAGTACTTC